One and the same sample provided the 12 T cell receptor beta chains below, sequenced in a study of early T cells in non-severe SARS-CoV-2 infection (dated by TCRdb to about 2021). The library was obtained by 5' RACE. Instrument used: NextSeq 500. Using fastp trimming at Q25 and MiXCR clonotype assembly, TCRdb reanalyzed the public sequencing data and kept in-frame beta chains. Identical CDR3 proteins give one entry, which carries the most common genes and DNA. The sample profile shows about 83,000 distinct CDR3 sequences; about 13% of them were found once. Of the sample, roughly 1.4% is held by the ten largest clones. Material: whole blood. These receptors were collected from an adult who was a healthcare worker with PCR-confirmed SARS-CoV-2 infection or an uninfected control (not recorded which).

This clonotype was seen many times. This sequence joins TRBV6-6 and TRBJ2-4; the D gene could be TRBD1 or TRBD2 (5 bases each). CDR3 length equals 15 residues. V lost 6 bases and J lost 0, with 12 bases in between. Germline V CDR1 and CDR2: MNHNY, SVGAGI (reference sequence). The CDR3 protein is CASSTGTVAKNIQYF. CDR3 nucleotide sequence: TGTGCCAGCAGCACCGGGACGGTAGCCAAAAACATTCAGTACTTC.

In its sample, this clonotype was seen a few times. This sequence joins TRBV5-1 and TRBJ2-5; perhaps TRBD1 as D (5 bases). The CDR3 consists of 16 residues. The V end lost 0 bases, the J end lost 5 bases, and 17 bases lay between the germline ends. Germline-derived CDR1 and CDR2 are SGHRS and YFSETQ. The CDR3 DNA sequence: TGCGCCAGCAGCTTGGGATTCCAGGGTAGGGGCGAGACCCAGTACTTC. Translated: CASSLGFQGRGETQYF. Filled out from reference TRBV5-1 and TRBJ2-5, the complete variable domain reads KAGVTQTPRYLIKTRGQQVTLSCSPISGHRSVSWYQQTPGQGLQFLFEYFSETQRNKGNFPGRFSGRQFSNSRSEMNVSTLELGDSALYLCASSLGFQGRGETQYFGPGTRLLVL.

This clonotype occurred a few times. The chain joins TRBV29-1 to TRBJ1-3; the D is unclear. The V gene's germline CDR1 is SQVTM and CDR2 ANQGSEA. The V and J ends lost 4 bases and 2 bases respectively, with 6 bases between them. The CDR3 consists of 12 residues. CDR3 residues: CSVGTAGNTIYF. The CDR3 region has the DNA TGCAGCGTTGGGACGGCTGGAAACACCATATATTTT. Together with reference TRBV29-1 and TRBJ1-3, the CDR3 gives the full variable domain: SAVISQKPSRDICQRGTSLTIQCQVDSQVTMMFWYRQQPGQSLTLIATANQGSEATYESGFVIDKFPISRPNLTFSTLTVSNMSPEDSSIYLCSVGTAGNTIYFGEGSWLTVV.

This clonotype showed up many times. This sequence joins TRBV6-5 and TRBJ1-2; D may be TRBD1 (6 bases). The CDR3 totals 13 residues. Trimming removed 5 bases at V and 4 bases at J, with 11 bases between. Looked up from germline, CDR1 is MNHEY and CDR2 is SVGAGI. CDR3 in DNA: TGTGCCAGCAGTGAACAGGGACTCTATGGCTACACCTTC. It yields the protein CASSEQGLYGYTF.

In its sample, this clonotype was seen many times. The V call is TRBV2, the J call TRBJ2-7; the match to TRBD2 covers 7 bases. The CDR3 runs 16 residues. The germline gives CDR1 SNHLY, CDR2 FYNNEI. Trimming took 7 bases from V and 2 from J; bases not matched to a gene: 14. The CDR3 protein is CASNPVGRLATYEQYF. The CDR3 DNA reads TGTGCCAGCAACCCCGTCGGTAGACTAGCAACCTACGAGCAGTACTTC.

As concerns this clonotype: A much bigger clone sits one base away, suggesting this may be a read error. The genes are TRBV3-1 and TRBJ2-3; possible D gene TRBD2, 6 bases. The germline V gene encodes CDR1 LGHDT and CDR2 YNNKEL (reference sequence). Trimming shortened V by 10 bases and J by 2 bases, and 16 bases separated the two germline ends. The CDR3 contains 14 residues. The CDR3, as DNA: TGTGCCACCACTCTAACGGACTACACAGATACGCAGTATTTT. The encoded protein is CATTLTDYTDTQYF.

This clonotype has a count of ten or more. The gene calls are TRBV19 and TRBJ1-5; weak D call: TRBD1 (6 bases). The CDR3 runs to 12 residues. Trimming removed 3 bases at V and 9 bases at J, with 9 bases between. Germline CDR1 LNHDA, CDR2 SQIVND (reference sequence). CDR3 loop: CASSIPTGPQHF. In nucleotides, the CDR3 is TGTGCCAGTAGTATTCCGACAGGGCCCCAGCATTTT. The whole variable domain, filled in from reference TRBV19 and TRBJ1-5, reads DGGITQSPKYLFRKEGQNVTLSCEQNLNHDAMYWYRQDPGQGLRLIYYSQIVNDFQKGDIAEGYSVSREKKESFPLTVTSAQKNPTAFYLCASSIPTGPQHFGDGTRLSIL.

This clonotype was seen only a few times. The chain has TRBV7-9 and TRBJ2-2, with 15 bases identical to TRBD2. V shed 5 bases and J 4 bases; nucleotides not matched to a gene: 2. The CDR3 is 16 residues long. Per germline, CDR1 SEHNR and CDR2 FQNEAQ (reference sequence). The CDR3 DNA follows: TGTGCCAGCAGCCTGGGACTAGCGGGGGGCACCGGGGAGCTGTTTTTT. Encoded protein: CASSLGLAGGTGELFF.

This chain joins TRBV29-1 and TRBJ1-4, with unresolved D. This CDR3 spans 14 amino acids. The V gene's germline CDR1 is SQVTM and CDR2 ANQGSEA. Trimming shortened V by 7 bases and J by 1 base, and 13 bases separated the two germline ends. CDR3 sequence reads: CSAAPTETNEKLFF. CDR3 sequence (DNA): TGCAGCGCGGCTCCGACGGAAACTAATGAAAAACTGTTTTTT.

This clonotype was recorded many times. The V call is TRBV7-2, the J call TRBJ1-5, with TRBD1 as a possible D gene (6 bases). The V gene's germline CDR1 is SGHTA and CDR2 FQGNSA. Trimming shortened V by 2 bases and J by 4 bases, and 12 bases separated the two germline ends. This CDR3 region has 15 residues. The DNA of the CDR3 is TGTGCCAGCAGCTTATTCTTGGGGGCGAATCAGCCCCAGCATTTT. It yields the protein CASSLFLGANQPQHF.

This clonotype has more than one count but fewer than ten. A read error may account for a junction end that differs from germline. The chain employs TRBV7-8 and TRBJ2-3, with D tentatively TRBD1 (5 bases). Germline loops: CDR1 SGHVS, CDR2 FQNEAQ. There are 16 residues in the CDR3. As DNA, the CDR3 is TGTGCCAGCAGCCCCGCAAGATGGGGCCGCACAAATACGCAGTATTTT. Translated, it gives CASSPARWGRTNTQYF. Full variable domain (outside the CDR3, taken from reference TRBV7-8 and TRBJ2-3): GAGVSQSPRYKVAKRGQDVALRCDPISGHVSLFWYQQALGQGPEFLTYFQNEAQLDKSGLPSDRFFAERPEGSVSTLKIQRTQQEDSAVYLCASSPARWGRTNTQYFGPGTRLTVL.

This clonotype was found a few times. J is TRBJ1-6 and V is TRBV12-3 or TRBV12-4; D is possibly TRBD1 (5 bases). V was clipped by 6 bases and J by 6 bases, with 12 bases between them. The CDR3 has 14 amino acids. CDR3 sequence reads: CASSFGTFNSPLHF. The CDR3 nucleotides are TGTGCCAGCAGCTTCGGGACCTTTAATTCACCCCTCCACTTT.